What follows are 20 T cell receptor beta chains derived from one specimen sequenced in a study of cytomegalovirus exposure and HLA in healthy donors. Produced via immunoSEQ multiplex PCR; TCRdb's table is partial and in-frame only. The sample records approximately 240,000 clones, 75% to 95% being singletons. The sequencing sample was made of PBMCs. These receptors all stem from a woman under 30 in good health and CMV-seronegative.

The chain joins TRBV6-1 to TRBJ1-4, with unresolved D. The CDR3 has 13 amino acids. CDR1 MNHNS and CDR2 SASEGT come from the germline V gene. Between the trimmed V and J ends, which lost 7 bases and 7 bases, there was a span of 13 bases. The DNA of the CDR3 is TGTGCCAGCACCACCGGGGAGGCTGAAAAACTGTTTTTT. This gives the protein CASTTGEAEKLFF.

The CDR3 protein is CASSAMTGGGGTEAFF. In nucleotides, the CDR3 is TGTGCCAGCAGTGCTATGACAGGGGGTGGGGGCACTGAAGCTTTCTTT. The rearrangement links TRBV2 to TRBJ1-1, with 9 bases that match TRBD1. The CDR3 is made up of 16 amino acids. Trimming cost V 4 bases and J 4 bases; bases outside gene matches: 10. Per germline, CDR1 SNHLY and CDR2 FYNNEI.

This clone was picked up one time. This chain joins TRBV29-1 and TRBJ2-1; 10 bases map to TRBD2. V lost 4 bases and J lost 4; bases outside the gene matches: 1. There are 13 residues in the CDR3. Per germline, CDR1 SQVTM and CDR2 ANQGSEA. CDR3 loop: CSVASGGYNEQFF. CDR3 nucleotides: TGCAGCGTTGCTAGCGGGGGATACAATGAGCAGTTCTTC.

CDR3 in amino acids: CASSPRLAGDRYNEQFF. The CDR3 region has the DNA TGTGCCAGCAGCCCCAGACTAGCGGGAGACCGATACAATGAGCAGTTCTTC. The chain links TRBV7-2 to TRBJ2-1; the match to TRBD2 covers 12 bases. CDR1 and CDR2 (germline): SGHTA, FQGNSA. With 5 bases clipped from V and 4 bases from J, the junction kept 9 bases outside the gene matches. This CDR3 is 17 amino acids long.

The rearrangement joins TRBV5-1 to TRBJ1-3; 7 nucleotides line up with TRBD1. Germline lookup yields CDR1 SGHRS and CDR2 YFSETQ. V shed 4 bases, J shed 4 bases, and the junction held 11 bases outside the gene matches. The CDR3 is made up of 16 amino acids. The CDR3 spells CASSRQGVEWGNTIYF. CDR3 in DNA: TGCGCCAGCAGCAGACAGGGAGTTGAGTGGGGAAACACCATATATTTT.

This chain uses TRBV4-1 with TRBJ1-1; possibly TRBD1 for D (6 bases). The ends were cut back, 0 bases at V and 6 bases at J, with 17 bases in the middle. The length of the CDR3 is 16 residues. Germline lookup yields CDR1 MGHRA and CDR2 YSYEKL. This chain's CDR3 is CASSQDPGAIGAEAFF. The CDR3 DNA reads TGCGCCAGCAGCCAAGATCCAGGGGCGATTGGAGCTGAAGCTTTCTTT.

This clone was counted between two and nine times. The rearrangement links TRBV9 to TRBJ1-2; weak D call: TRBD1 (5 bases). CDR3 length: 13 amino acids. Germline V gives CDR1 SGDLS, CDR2 YYNGEE. V lost 2 bases to trimming and J lost 8 bases, with 13 bases between them. The CDR3 DNA reads TGTGCCAGCAGCGTGACAGCGCCAGAGGGCTACACCTTC. Residues: CASSVTAPEGYTF.

In this sample, this clone turned up once. The V gene is TRBV6-1, the J gene TRBJ2-7; the match to TRBD1 covers 10 bases. This CDR3 is 15 amino acids long. CDR1 MNHNS and CDR2 SASEGT come from the germline V gene. V shed 6 bases and J 4 bases; nucleotides not matched to a gene: 9. The CDR3 DNA sequence: TGTGCCAGCAGCGCTAGACAGGGGGCGGCTTACGAGCAGTACTTC. Translating gives CASSARQGAAYEQYF.

CDR3 nucleotides: TGTGCCAGCAGTTTACGAGGGTTTGGCTATGGCTACACCTTC. This encodes CASSLRGFGYGYTF. The gene calls are TRBV27 and TRBJ1-2; D remains ambiguous. Germline CDR1 and CDR2: MNHEY and SMNVEV (reference sequence). This CDR3 comprises 14 residues. Between the trimmed V and J ends, which lost 2 bases and 4 bases, there was a span of 11 bases.

The chain combines TRBV10-3 with TRBJ2-3, with TRBD2 matching over 7 bases. Germline V lookup: CDR1 ENHRY, CDR2 SYGVKD. The CDR3 has 16 residues. V dropped 0 bases and J dropped 6; count of bases not matched to a gene: 9. CDR3 amino acids: CAISESCGRSCDTQYF. The CDR3 DNA reads TGTGCCATCAGTGAGTCGTGCGGGAGAAGCTGCGATACGCAGTATTTT.

The chain carries TRBV14 and TRBJ2-2; 13 bases are shared with TRBD2. V was clipped by 1 base and J by 7 bases; unmatched bases: 9. The CDR3 loop spans 18 amino acids. Germline assignment: CDR1 SGHDN and CDR2 FVKESK. CDR3 protein: CASSQGGTSGMWLGELFF. The CDR3 DNA reads as TGTGCCAGCAGCCAAGGCGGGACTAGCGGGATGTGGCTCGGGGAGCTGTTTTTT.

The rearrangement uses TRBV29-1 and TRBJ1-2; TRBD1 matches 10 bases. Trimming at V came to 0 bases and at J to 11 bases, leaving 9 bases not matched to a gene. Germline lookup yields CDR1 SQVTM and CDR2 ANQGSEA. The CDR3 consists of 14 residues. The CDR3 protein is CSVEDPGTGVRYTF. As DNA, the CDR3 is TGCAGCGTTGAAGATCCCGGGACAGGGGTTAGGTACACCTTC.

The chain joins TRBV27 to TRBJ2-5; no clear D gene. Germline V lookup: CDR1 MNHEY, CDR2 SMNVEV (reference sequence). Trimming took off 4 bases at V and 6 bases at J, with 15 bases between the two ends. This CDR3 spans 14 amino acids. CDR3 amino acids: CASSSSEAHKTQYF. The CDR3 DNA follows: TGTGCCAGCAGTTCCTCCGAGGCCCATAAGACCCAGTACTTC.

CDR3 nucleotides: TGCGCCAGCGGGCGACAGTTCCAGAATGAAAAACTGTTTTTT. Translated, it gives CASGRQFQNEKLFF. The rearrangement links TRBV5-1 to TRBJ1-4; weak D call: TRBD1 (5 bases). The CDR3 covers 14 residues. Trimming cost V 7 bases and J 5 bases, with 15 bases left between them. Germline CDR1 is SGHRS and CDR2 is YFSETQ.

V and J are TRBV11-3 and TRBJ1-2; a weak D match, TRBD1 (6 bases). From germline, CDR1 is SGHNT and CDR2 YENEEA. CDR3 size: 14 residues. V lost 5 bases and J 0 bases, leaving 10 bases between the germline ends. The CDR3 region is CASSPDSSNYGYTF. The CDR3 DNA is TGTGCCAGCAGCCCGGACAGCTCTAACTATGGCTACACCTTC.

This clone was recorded once. The chain recombines TRBV30 with TRBJ1-6; D perhaps matches TRBD1 (6 bases). The ends were cut back, 1 base at V and 7 bases at J, with 11 bases in the middle. Per germline, CDR1 GTSNPN and CDR2 SVGIG (reference sequence). CDR3 size: 14 residues. CDR3 in amino acids: CAWSGEQGNSPLHF. The DNA for the CDR3 is TGTGCCTGGAGTGGGGAACAGGGAAATTCACCCCTCCACTTT.

This chain uses TRBV30 with TRBJ2-5; D may be TRBD1 (5 bases). CDR1 is GTSNPN, CDR2 SVGIG, per germline (reference sequence). Trimming cost V 0 bases and J 2 bases, with 7 bases left between them. This CDR3 is 13 amino acids long. The CDR3 DNA reads TGTGCCTGGAGTGTAAGACAGCAAGAGACCCAGTACTTC. It specifies CAWSVRQQETQYF.

The CDR3 coding sequence is TGTGCCAGTAGTATATGGGGAGTTAGCACTGAAGCTTTCTTT. Its protein is CASSIWGVSTEAFF. The rearrangement uses TRBV19 and TRBJ1-1; the D is unclear. Trimming left V 2 bases short and J 4 bases short, with 11 bases between. Germline CDR1 LNHDA, CDR2 SQIVND (reference sequence). This CDR3 is 14 amino acids long. The full variable domain, rest sourced from reference TRBV19 and TRBJ1-1, is DGGITQSPKYLFRKEGQNVTLSCEQNLNHDAMYWYRQDPGQGLRLIYYSQIVNDFQKGDIAEGYSVSREKKESFPLTVTSAQKNPTAFYLCASSIWGVSTEAFFGQGTRLTVV.

The chain carries TRBV27 and TRBJ2-5; D call uncertain. The germline CDR1 and CDR2 sequences are MNHEY and SMNVEV (reference sequence). The CDR3 covers 12 residues. The V end lost 8 bases, the J end lost 7 bases, and 14 bases lay between the germline ends. The CDR3 sequence: CASESRPGTQYF. In DNA, the CDR3 is TGTGCCAGCGAATCCCGTCCCGGGACCCAGTACTTC.

V and J are TRBV19 and TRBJ2-7, with 15 bases matching TRBD2. The CDR3 contains 15 residues. The junction had 5 bases not matched to a gene; V was cut back by 5 bases and J by 6 bases. In germline, CDR1 is LNHDA, CDR2 SQIVND (reference sequence). The CDR3 sequence: CASSPPGLAGGEQYF. The DNA of the CDR3 is TGTGCCAGTAGTCCCCCGGGACTAGCGGGAGGCGAGCAGTACTTC.